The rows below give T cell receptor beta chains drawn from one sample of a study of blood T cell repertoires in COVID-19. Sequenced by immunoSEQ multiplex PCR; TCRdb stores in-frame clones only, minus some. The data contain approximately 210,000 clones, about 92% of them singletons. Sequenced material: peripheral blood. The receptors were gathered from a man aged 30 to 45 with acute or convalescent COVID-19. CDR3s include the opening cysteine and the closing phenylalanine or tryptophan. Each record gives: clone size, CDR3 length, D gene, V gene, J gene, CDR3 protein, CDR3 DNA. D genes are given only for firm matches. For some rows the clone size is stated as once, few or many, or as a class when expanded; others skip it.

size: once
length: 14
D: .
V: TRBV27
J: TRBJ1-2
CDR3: CASSPQGNRSGYTF
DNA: TGTGCCAGCAGTCCCCAGGGGAACCGTTCTGGCTACACCTTC

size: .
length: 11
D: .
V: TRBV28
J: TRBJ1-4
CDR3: CASSDREKLFF
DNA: TGTGCCAGCAGTGACAGGGAAAAACTGTTTTTT

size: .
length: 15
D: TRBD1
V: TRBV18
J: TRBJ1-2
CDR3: CASSLTTGGDYGYTF
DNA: TGTGCCAGCTCATTAACGACAGGGGGAGACTATGGCTACACCTTC

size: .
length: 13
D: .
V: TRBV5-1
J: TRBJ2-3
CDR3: CASSLSLGDTQYF
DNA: TGCGCCAGCAGCTTGTCCCTAGGAGATACGCAGTATTTT

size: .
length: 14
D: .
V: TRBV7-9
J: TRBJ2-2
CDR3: CASDGRGVTGELFF
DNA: TGTGCCAGCGACGGCAGGGGTGTCACCGGGGAGCTGTTTTTT

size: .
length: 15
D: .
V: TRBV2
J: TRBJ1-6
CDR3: CASSEEQGANSPLHF
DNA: TGTGCCAGCAGTGAGGAACAGGGTGCTAATTCACCCCTCCACTTT

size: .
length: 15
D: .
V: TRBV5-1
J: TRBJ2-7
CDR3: CASSLAVQGLGEQYF
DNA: TGCGCCAGCAGCTTGGCCGTTCAGGGGTTAGGCGAGCAGTACTTC

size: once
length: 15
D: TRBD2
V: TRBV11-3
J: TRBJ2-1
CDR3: CASSPSGNAYNEQFF
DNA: TGTGCCAGCAGCCCAAGCGGGAACGCCTACAATGAGCAGTTCTTC

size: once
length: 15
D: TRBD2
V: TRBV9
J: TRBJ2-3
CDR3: CASSVDELADDTQYF
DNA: TGTGCCAGCAGCGTGGATGAACTAGCGGACGATACGCAGTATTTT

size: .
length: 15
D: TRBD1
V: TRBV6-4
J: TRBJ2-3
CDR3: CASSAQGAITDTQYF
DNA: TGTGCCAGCAGTGCTCAGGGGGCTATCACAGATACGCAGTATTTT

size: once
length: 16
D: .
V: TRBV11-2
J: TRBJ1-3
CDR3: CASSENRAISGNTIYF
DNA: TGTGCCAGCAGCGAAAACAGGGCGATCTCTGGAAACACCATATATTTT

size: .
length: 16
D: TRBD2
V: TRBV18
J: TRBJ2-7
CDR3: CASSPLGAGATYEQYF
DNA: TGTGCCAGCTCACCACTTGGAGCGGGGGCTACCTACGAGCAGTACTTC

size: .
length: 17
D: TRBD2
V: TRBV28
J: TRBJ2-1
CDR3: CASGSLAGVTGNNEQFF
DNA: TGTGCCAGCGGTTCCCTAGCGGGAGTAACGGGGAACAATGAGCAGTTCTTC

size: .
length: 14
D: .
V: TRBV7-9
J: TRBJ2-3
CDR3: CASSLETGADTQYF
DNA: TGTGCCAGCAGCTTAGAGACAGGAGCAGATACGCAGTATTTT

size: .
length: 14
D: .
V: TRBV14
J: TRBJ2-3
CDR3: CASSLMTSTDTQYF
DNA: TGTGCCAGCAGCCTAATGACTAGCACAGATACGCAGTATTTT

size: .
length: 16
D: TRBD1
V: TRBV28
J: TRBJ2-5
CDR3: CASTPLRGQGSETQYF
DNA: TGTGCCAGCACCCCCCTCCGGGGACAGGGCTCGGAGACCCAGTACTTC

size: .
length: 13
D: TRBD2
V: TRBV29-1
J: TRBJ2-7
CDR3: CSGTSGRSHEQYF
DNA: TGCAGCGGAACTAGCGGGAGGTCCCACGAGCAGTACTTC